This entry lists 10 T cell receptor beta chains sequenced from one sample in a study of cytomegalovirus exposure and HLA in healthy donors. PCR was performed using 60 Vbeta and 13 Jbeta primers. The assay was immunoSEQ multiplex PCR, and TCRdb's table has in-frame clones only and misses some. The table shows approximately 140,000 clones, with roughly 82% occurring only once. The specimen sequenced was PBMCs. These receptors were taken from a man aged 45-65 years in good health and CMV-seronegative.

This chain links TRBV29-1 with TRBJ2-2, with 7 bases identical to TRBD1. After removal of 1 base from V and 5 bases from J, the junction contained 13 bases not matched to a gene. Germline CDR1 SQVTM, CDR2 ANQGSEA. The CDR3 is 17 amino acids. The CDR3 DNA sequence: TGCAGCGTTGAAGGGGTCCTCGGCAGGGGGAAGACCGGGGAGCTGTTTTTT. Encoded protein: CSVEGVLGRGKTGELFF.

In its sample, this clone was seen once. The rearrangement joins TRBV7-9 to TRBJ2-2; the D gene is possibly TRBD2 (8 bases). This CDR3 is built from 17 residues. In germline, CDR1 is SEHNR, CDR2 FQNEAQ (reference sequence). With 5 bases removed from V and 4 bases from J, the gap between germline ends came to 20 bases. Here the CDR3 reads CASSSHRGGTATGELFF. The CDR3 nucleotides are TGTGCCAGCAGCAGCCACCGCGGGGGGACAGCCACCGGGGAGCTGTTTTTT.

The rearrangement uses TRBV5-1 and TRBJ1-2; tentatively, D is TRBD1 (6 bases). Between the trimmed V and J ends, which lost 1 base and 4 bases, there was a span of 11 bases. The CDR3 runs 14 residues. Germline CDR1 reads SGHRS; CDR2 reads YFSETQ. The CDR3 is CASSLRQVGYGYTF. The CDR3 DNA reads TGCGCCAGCAGCTTGAGACAGGTCGGCTATGGCTACACCTTC.

CDR3 bases: TGTGCCAGCAGCATAATGGGACAGGGGTACACCGGGGAGCTGTTTTTT. The encoded protein is CASSIMGQGYTGELFF. The chain employs TRBV7-3 and TRBJ2-2; 10 nucleotides line up with TRBD1. Trimming took 5 bases from V and 3 from J; bases not matched to a gene: 6. CDR3 length: 16 amino acids. From germline, CDR1 is SGHTA and CDR2 FQGTGA.

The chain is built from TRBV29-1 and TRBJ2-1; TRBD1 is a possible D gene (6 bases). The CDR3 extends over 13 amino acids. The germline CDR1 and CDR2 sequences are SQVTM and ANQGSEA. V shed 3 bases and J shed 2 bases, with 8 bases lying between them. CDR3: CSVDDRTYNEQFF. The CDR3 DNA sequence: TGCAGCGTTGATGACAGGACCTACAATGAGCAGTTCTTC.

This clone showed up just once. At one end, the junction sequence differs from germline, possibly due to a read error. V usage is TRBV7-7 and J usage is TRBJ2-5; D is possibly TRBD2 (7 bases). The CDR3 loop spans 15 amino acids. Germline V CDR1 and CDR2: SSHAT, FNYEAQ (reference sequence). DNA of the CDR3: TGTGCTAGCAGCTTAGGTGGGGGGGCCGAGGAGACCCAGTACTTC. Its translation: CASSLGGGAEETQYF.

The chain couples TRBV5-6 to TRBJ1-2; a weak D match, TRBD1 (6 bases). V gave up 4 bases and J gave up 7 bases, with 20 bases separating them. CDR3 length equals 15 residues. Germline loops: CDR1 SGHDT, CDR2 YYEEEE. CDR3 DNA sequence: TGTGCCAGCAGCGGTACCGGGACATCATCCCCTGGCTACACCTTC. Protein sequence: CASSGTGTSSPGYTF. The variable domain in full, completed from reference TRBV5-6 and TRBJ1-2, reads DAGVTQSPTHLIKTRGQQVTLRCSPKSGHDTVSWYQQALGQGPQFIFQYYEEEERQRGNFPDRFSGHQFPNYSSELNVNALLLGDSALYLCASSGTGTSSPGYTFGSGTRLTVV.

CDR3 amino acids: CASSLVGGNYGYTF. The CDR3 DNA reads TGTGCCAGCAGCTTAGTAGGGGGAAACTATGGCTACACCTTC. The V and J genes are TRBV7-9 and TRBJ1-2; the D gene is possibly TRBD1 (6 bases). Germline V gene data show CDR1 as SEHNR and CDR2 as FQNEAQ (reference sequence). The V gene lost 1 base and the J gene lost 2 bases, with 8 bases spanning the gap. The CDR3 spans 14 residues.

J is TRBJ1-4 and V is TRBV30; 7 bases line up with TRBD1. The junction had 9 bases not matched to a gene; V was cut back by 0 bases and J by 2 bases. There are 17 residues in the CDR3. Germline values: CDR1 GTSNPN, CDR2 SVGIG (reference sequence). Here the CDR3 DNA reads TGTGCCTGGAGTGTACCGGGCAGGGGGGTGACTAATGAAAAACTGTTTTTT. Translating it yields CAWSVPGRGVTNEKLFF.

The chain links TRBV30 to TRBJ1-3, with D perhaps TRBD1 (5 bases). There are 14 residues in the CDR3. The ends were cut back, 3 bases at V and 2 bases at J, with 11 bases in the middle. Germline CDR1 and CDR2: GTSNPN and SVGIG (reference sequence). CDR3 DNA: TGTGCCTGGAGCGGGGACTTCGCTGGAAACACCATATATTTT. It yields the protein CAWSGDFAGNTIYF. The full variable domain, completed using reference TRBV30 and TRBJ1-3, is SQTIHQWPATLVQPVGSPLSLECTVEGTSNPNLYWYRQAAGRGLQLLFYSVGIGQISSEVPQNLSASRPQDRQFILSSKKLLLSDSGFYLCAWSGDFAGNTIYFGEGSWLTVV.